This entry lists 15 T cell receptor beta chains sequenced from one sample in a study of patients and donors after allogeneic stem cell transplantation. Each CDR3 protein gets one entry after TCRdb re-called the RT-PCR reads with MiXCR. The sample carries around 70,000 distinct CDR3 sequences, 26% recorded once. The sample taken for sequencing was blood, either unsorted or a sorted T cell fraction (not recorded which). These TCRs come from a human donor who was either an allogeneic HSCT recipient or a stem cell or donor lymphocyte infusion donor (not recorded which). It is not recorded whose cells these are; they may come from a transplant donor.

J is TRBJ1-5 and V is TRBV21-1; the table assigns TRBD1, which was not confirmed against the DNA. TRBV21-1 is given as a pseudogene. The CDR3 length is 16 residues. CDR3 DNA sequence: TGTGCCAGCAGCATCTCGACAGAATATAGCAATCAGCCCCAGCATTTT. Translation: CASSISTEYSNQPQHF.

This clonotype was observed a handful of times. The chain links TRBV10-3 to TRBJ1-5; D remains unclear. Germline CDR1 reads ENHRY; CDR2 reads SYGVKD. The CDR3 runs 14 residues. Trimming took 0 bases from V and 1 from J, leaving 4 bases between them. CDR3 region: CAISESRSNQPQHF. The CDR3 DNA follows: TGTGCCATCAGTGAGTCACGAAGCAATCAGCCCCAGCATTTT.

The chain joins TRBV15 to TRBJ1-5; TRBD1 is a possible D gene (5 bases). Deletions cut 4 bases from V and 3 bases from J, with 13 bases between. Germline CDR1 is LNHNV and CDR2 is YYDKDF (reference sequence). This CDR3 has 15 residues. CDR3 protein: CATSILDSANQPQHF. In DNA form, the CDR3 reads TGTGCCACCAGCATTCTCGACAGCGCCAATCAGCCCCAGCATTTT.

The rearrangement uses TRBV5-1 and TRBJ2-3, with no clear D. Germline V gene sequence: CDR1 SGHRS, CDR2 YFSETQ. The V end was cut by 0 bases, the J end by 5 bases, with 7 bases between. The CDR3 sequence is 13 residues long. CDR3 sequence (DNA): TGCGCCAGCAGCTTGGCATACGGAGATACGCAGTATTTT. Its translation is CASSLAYGDTQYF.

This clonotype was picked up a small number of times. V usage is TRBV19 and J usage is TRBJ1-2; D gene uncertain. The V gene lost 5 bases and the J gene lost 6 bases, with 19 bases spanning the gap. The CDR3 has 15 amino acids. Germline V gene lookup returns CDR1 LNHDA and CDR2 SQIVND (reference sequence). CDR3 sequence: CASSQQSLSTDGYTF. CDR3 bases: TGTGCCAGTAGTCAACAGTCCCTATCGACGGATGGCTACACCTTC.

This clonotype has more than one count but fewer than ten. The rearrangement joins TRBV12-3 or TRBV12-4 to TRBJ2-4, with D perhaps being TRBD1 or TRBD2 (7 bases each). The CDR3 contains 15 residues. V was shortened by 5 bases and J by 1 base, with 12 bases between the two germline ends. CDR3 sequence reads: CASSNRGGAKNIQYF. The DNA for the CDR3 is TGTGCCAGCAGTAACAGGGGAGGGGCCAAAAACATTCAGTACTTC.

By share, this clonotype ranks as medium-sized. The chain uses TRBV7-9 and TRBJ1-4; possible D gene TRBD1, 6 bases. The CDR3 extends over 16 amino acids. The germline V gene has CDR1 SEHNR and CDR2 FQNEAQ (reference sequence). V lost 4 bases and J 4 bases, leaving 16 bases between the germline ends. The CDR3 loop is CASSSATGQHNEKLFF. CDR3 nucleotide sequence: TGTGCCAGCAGCTCAGCGACAGGACAACATAATGAAAAACTGTTTTTT.

This clonotype turned up a few times. The gene calls are TRBV5-1 and TRBJ2-2; D ambiguous. CDR3 length equals 15 residues. Looked up from germline, CDR1 is SGHRS and CDR2 is YFSETQ. V lost 0 bases and J lost 4, with 10 bases in between. This CDR3 reads CASSLGSFGTGELFF. The CDR3 DNA reads as TGCGCCAGCAGCTTGGGCTCCTTCGGCACCGGGGAGCTGTTTTTT.

The chain is built from TRBV20-1 and TRBJ2-5, with TRBD2 matching over 11 bases. Germline V gene data show CDR1 as DFQATT and CDR2 as SNEGSKA (reference sequence). The CDR3 contains 13 residues. With 4 bases clipped from V and 4 bases from J, the junction kept 2 bases outside the gene matches. The CDR3 loop is CSATLAGVETQYF. DNA for the CDR3: TGCAGTGCTACACTAGCGGGAGTAGAGACCCAGTACTTC.

This chain uses TRBV5-1 with TRBJ2-3; 7 nucleotides align to TRBD2. V shed 0 bases, J shed 3 bases, and the junction held 7 bases outside the gene matches. This CDR3 is 16 amino acids long. Looked up from germline, CDR1 is SGHRS and CDR2 is YFSETQ. The CDR3 spells CASSLGLADSTDTQYF. CDR3 nucleotide sequence: TGCGCCAGCAGCTTGGGGCTAGCGGACTCGACAGATACGCAGTATTTT.

A few counts support this clonotype. The genes are TRBV20-1 and TRBJ2-3; D remains unclear. Germline V gene sequence: CDR1 DFQATT, CDR2 SNEGSKA (reference sequence). The CDR3 spans 13 residues. V lost 6 bases, J lost 1 base, and 11 bases lay in between. The chain's CDR3 is CSAQKTGTDTQYF. CDR3 nucleotide sequence: TGCAGTGCCCAGAAGACGGGCACAGATACGCAGTATTTT.

Turning to this clonotype: A read error may be the cause here, since a much bigger clone is one base away. As the CDR3 is not closed by the conserved phenylalanine or tryptophan, this likely results from a read error. J is TRBJ1-1 and V is TRBV29-1, with D hard to call. Germline lookup yields CDR1 SQVTM and CDR2 ANQGSEA. Trimming cost V 6 bases and J 1 base, with 15 bases left between them. This CDR3 region has 14 residues. CDR3 sequence: CSVPIKGPNTEAFS. CDR3 coding DNA: TGCAGCGTCCCAATTAAAGGGCCGAACACTGAAGCTTTCTCT.

The CDR3: CASSPSWAGPGNTIYF. The CDR3 nucleotides are TGTGCCAGCAGTCCCTCCTGGGCAGGGCCTGGAAACACCATATATTTT. The V and J genes are TRBV27 and TRBJ1-3, with D possibly TRBD1 on 5 matching bases. The length of the CDR3 is 16 residues. Trimming stripped 5 bases from V and 2 bases from J, with 16 bases between. CDR1 MNHEY and CDR2 SMNVEV come from the germline V gene (reference sequence).

This clonotype was counted between two and nine times. This rearrangement joins TRBV12-3 or TRBV12-4 to TRBJ1-5, with a tentative D call TRBD1 (5 bases). The CDR3 contains 17 residues. Trimming took 3 bases from V and 4 from J, leaving 19 bases between them. DNA of the CDR3: TGTGCCAGCAGTTTTGTGGTAGGCAGGGTTGTGAATCAGCCCCAGCATTTT. This encodes CASSFVVGRVVNQPQHF.

The chain carries TRBV20-1 and TRBJ1-5; tentatively, D is TRBD1 (5 bases). V was clipped by 1 base and J by 4 bases, with 11 bases between them. Germline V gene data show CDR1 as DFQATT and CDR2 as SNEGSKA (reference sequence). The CDR3 spans 14 residues. CDR3 residues: CSARGGAGNQPQHF. CDR3 bases: TGCAGTGCTAGAGGAGGGGCAGGAAATCAGCCCCAGCATTTT.